This TCR beta chain was documented in a study of post-analysis software for immune sequencing data. In its sample, this clonotype was seen a few times. What it recognizes is unknown. The trim removed 6 bases at V and 8 bases at J, leaving 9 bases unmatched. Germline lookup yields CDR1 KGHSH and CDR2 LQKENI. This CDR3 comprises 14 residues. Overall study results and limits: In patients, about five TRBV segments were more frequent than in controls, with TRBV5-6, TRBV5-1 and TRBV20-1 among them.

Researchers reported that TCR beta cDNA libraries carried unique molecular identifiers. One entry per CDR3 protein results from TCRdb running MiXCR on the PCR reads. The top ten clones hold about 10% of a sample with hundreds of thousands of distinct CDR3 sequences, around 60% of them seen once. The specimen was blood. The origin of this receptor is a girl aged 2-10 years with multiple sclerosis. The V and J genes are TRBV18 and TRBJ2-1; TRBD1 matches 8 bases. The DNA for the CDR3 is TGTGCCAGCTCCCCCGGACAGGGCCCCGATGAGCAGTTCTTC. Encoded protein: CASSPGQGPDEQFF.